The T cell receptor (beta chain) described here comes from a study of CD8 T cells in Susac syndrome. RNA totalling about 0.45 to 1 ug underwent reverse transcription with random hexamers. TCRdb fed the immunoSEQ multiplex PCR reads into MiXCR, producing one record per CDR3 protein. Among about 130,000 distinct CDR3 sequences, roughly 94% were seen once, and the ten largest hold less than 0.15%. The CDR3 has 15 amino acids. Germline assignment: CDR1 MNHEY and CDR2 SMNVEV (reference sequence). Trimming took 0 bases from V and 4 from J, leaving 10 bases between them. The genes are TRBV27 and TRBJ1-5, with unresolved D. Input material: CD4+ T cells from PBMCs. This TCR was recovered from a human donor with multiple sclerosis. CDR3 loop: CASSLSAPPNQPQHF. Written as DNA, the CDR3 is TGTGCCAGCAGTTTATCGGCCCCGCCTAATCAGCCCCAGCATTTT.